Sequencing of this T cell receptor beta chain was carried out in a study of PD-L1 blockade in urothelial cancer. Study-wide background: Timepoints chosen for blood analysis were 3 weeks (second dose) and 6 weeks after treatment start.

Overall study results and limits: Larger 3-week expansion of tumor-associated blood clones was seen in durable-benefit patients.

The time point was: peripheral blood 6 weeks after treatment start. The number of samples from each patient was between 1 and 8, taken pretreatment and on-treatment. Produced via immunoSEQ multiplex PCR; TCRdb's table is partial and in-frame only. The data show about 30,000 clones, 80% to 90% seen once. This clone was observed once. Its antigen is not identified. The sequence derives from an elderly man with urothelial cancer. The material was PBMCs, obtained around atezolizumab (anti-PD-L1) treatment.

This CDR3 is CASSLGTGSNQPQHF. The CDR3 DNA follows: TGTGCCAGCAGTTTAGGAACAGGTAGCAATCAGCCCCAGCATTTT. This chain uses TRBV27 with TRBJ1-5; tentative D call: TRBD1 (5 bases). The CDR3 spans 15 residues. V was cut by 2 bases and J by 0 bases, with 8 bases left in between. Germline V gene lookup returns CDR1 MNHEY and CDR2 SMNVEV (reference sequence).